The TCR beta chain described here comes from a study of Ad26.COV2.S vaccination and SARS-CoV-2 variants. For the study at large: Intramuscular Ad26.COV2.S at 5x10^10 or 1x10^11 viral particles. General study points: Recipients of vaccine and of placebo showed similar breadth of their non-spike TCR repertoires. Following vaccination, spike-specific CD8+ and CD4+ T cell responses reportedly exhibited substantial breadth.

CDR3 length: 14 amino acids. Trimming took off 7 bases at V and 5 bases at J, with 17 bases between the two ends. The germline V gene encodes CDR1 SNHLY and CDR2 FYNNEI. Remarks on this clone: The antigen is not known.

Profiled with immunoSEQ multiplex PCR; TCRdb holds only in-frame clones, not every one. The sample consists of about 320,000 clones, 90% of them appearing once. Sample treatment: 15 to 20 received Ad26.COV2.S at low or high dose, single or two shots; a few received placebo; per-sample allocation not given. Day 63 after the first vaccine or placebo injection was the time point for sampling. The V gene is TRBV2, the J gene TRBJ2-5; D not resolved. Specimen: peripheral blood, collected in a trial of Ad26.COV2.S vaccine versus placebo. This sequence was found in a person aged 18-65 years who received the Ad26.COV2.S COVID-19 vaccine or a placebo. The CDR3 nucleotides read TGTGCCAGCACCTCGGGTGTAGGGCTCGAGACCCAGTACTTC. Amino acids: CASTSGVGLETQYF.